This T cell receptor (gamma chain) was recorded in a study of Vδ1+ human thymocytes. Whole-study findings and limits: Many TRG clonotypes were shared between donors; TRD repertoires were essentially private. Thymic TRG and TRD repertoires appeared highly polyclonal.

With regard to this clone: The target antigen is unknown.

Germline CDR1 EGSTGY, CDR2 YDSYTSSV. This CDR3 comprises 13 residues. V lost 2 bases and J lost 10; bases outside the gene matches: 11. Sequences come from RNA converted to cDNA by reverse transcription. Pooled V-gene forward primers with one constant-region reverse primer generated the CDR3 amplicons by multiplex PCR. TCRdb called clones from the multiplex PCR reads again using CATT. The sample contains about 22,000 gamma-chain clones, approximately 14% of which appear only once. The chain is built from TRGV4 and TRGJ1 or TRGJ2. This TCR came from a child less than two years old who had congenital heart surgery. Material: Vdelta1+ gamma-delta thymocytes from the thymus. As for subset: FACS-sorted CD3+ TCRalphabeta- TCRVdelta1+ TCRVdelta2- thymocytes. The CDR3 loop reads CATWDVQYVKKLF. DNA of the CDR3: TGTGCCACCTGGGATGTGCAGTATGTGAAGAAACTCTTT.